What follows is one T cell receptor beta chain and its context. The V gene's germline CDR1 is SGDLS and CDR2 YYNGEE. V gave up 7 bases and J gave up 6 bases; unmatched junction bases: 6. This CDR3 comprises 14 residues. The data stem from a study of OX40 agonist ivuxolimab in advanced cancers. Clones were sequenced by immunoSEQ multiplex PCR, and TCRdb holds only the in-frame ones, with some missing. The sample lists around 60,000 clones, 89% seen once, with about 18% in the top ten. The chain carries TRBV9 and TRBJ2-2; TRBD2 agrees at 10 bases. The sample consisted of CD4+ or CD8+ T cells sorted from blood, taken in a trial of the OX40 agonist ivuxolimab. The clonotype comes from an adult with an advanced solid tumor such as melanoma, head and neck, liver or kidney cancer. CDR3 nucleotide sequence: TGTGCCAGCGCTAGCGGGAGTGGCGCCGGGGAGCTGTTTTTT. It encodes CASASGSGAGELFF.